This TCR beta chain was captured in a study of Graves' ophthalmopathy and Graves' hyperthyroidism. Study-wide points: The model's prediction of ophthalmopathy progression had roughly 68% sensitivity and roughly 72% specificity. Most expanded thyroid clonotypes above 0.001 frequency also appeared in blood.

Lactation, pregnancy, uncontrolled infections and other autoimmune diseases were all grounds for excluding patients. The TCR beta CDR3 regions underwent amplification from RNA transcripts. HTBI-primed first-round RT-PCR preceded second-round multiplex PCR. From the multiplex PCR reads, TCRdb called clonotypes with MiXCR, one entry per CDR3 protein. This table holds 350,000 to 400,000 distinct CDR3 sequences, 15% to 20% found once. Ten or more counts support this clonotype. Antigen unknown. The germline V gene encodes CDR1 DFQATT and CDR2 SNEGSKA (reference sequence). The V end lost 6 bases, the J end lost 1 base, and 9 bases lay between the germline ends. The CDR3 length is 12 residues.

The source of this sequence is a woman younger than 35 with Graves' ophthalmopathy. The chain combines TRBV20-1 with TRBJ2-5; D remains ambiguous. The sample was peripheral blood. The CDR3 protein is CSAGPSQETQYF. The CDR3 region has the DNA TGCAGTGCCGGACCCTCCCAAGAGACCCAGTACTTC.